This entry features one TCR beta chain sequence. No antigen is known for it. The data stem from a study of radiation and T cells in renal cell carcinoma. Sequencing was performed with immunoSEQ multiplex PCR; in TCRdb, only in-frame clones are kept and a portion is missing. The table lists 150,000 or so clones, around four fifths of them singletons. Study-wide points: Pretreatment tumor biopsies were lacking, so baseline clonotypes are unknown.

Time point noted: baseline pretreatment blood. The treatment here: 15 Gy SBRT to primary tumor, nephrectomy 4 weeks later. Radiation-treated patients gave blood at baseline, week 2 and week 4. The CDR3 is 16 residues long. The germline V gene encodes CDR1 LNHDA and CDR2 SQIVND (reference sequence). With 3 bases clipped from V and 4 bases from J, the junction kept 9 bases outside the gene matches. The sequencing here drew on blood, taken from a patient whose treatment included radiotherapy and nephrectomy. The TCR sequence derives from a woman aged 45-60 years with renal cell carcinoma. This chain uses TRBV19 with TRBJ1-5; 7 bases agree with TRBD1. The CDR3 is CASSIRGNRRNQPQHF. Written as DNA, the CDR3 is TGTGCCAGTAGTATCAGGGGGAATAGGCGAAATCAGCCCCAGCATTTT.